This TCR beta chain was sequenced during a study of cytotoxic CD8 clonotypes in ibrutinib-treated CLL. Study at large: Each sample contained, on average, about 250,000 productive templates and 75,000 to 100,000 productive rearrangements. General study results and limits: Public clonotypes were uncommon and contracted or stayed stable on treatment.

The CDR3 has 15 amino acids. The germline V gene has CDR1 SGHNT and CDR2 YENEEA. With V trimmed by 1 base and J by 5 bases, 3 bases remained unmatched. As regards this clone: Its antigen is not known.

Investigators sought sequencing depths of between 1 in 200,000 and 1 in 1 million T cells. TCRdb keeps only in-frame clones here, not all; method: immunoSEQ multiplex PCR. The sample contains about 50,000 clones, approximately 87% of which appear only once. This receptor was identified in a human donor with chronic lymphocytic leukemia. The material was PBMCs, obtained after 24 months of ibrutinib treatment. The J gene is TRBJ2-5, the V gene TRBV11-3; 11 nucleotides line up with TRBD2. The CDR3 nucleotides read TGTGCCAGCAGCTTAGTATCTAGCGGGGGGGAGACCCAGTACTTC. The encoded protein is CASSLVSSGGETQYF.